Sequencing of this TCR beta chain was carried out in a study of CD8+ T cells in alopecia areata. Study findings and constraints: Alopecia totalis/universalis scalp especially showed more expanded CD8+ clones than normal scalp.

The authors extracted RNA and reverse transcribed it into cDNA as the sequencing template. The method was immunoSEQ multiplex PCR; TCRdb's version includes in-frame clones alone and lacks a portion of them. The sample consists of hundreds of thousands of clones, approximately 72% of them appearing once. The CDR3 has 13 amino acids. Germline V gene sequence: CDR1 SQVTM, CDR2 ANQGSEA. V was trimmed by 4 bases and J by 4 bases, leaving 12 bases between them. Turning to this clone: Its antigen is not known.

The treatment is: oral pan-JAK inhibitor, 5-10 mg twice daily. This clonotype originated in a human donor with alopecia areata. The rearrangement joins TRBV29-1 to TRBJ2-3; maybe TRBD2 (6 bases). This specimen consisted of CD4+ T cells sorted from blood, obtained around week 46, from a patient treated with tofacitinib. Here the CDR3 DNA reads TGCAGCGTTGCGACTCTAGCGCCAGATACGCAGTATTTT. Its translation: CSVATLAPDTQYF.